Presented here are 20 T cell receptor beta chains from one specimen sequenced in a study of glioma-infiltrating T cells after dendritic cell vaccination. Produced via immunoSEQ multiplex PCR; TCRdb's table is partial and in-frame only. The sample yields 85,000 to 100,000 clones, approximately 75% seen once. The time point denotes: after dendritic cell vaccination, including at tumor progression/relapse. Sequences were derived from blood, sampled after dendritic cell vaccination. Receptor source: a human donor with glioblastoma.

The CDR3 sequence is CAISKALQGAEGYTF. The DNA of the CDR3 is TGTGCCATCAGTAAGGCCCTCCAGGGGGCCGAGGGCTACACCTTC. V is TRBV10-3 and J is TRBJ1-2; 8 nucleotides line up with TRBD1. The CDR3 totals 15 residues. With V trimmed by 5 bases and J by 8 bases, 13 bases remained unmatched. Germline V gene data show CDR1 as ENHRY and CDR2 as SYGVKD.

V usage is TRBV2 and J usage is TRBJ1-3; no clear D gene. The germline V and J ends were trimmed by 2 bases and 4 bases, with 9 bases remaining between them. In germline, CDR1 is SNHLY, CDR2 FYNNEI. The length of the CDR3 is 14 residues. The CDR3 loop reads CASSERVWGNTIYF. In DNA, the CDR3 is TGTGCCAGCAGTGAAAGAGTTTGGGGAAACACCATATATTTT.

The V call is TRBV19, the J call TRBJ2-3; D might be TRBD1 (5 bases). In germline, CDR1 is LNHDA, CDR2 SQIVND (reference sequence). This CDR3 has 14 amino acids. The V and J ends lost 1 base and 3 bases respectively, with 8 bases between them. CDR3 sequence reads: CASSIARQTDTQYF. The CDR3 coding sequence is TGTGCCAGTAGTATAGCTCGACAGACAGATACGCAGTATTTT.

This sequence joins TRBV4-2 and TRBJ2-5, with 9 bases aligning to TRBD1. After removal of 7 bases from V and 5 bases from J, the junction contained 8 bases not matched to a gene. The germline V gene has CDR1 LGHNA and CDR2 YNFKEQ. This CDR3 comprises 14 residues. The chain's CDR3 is CASKSQGADETQYF. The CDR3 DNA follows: TGTGCCAGCAAGTCACAGGGGGCGGACGAGACCCAGTACTTC.

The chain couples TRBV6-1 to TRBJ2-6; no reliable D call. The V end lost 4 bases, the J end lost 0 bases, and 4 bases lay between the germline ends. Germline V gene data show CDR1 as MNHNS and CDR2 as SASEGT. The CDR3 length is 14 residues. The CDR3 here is CASSVSSGANVLTF. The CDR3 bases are TGTGCCAGCAGTGTCAGCTCTGGGGCCAACGTCCTGACTTTC.

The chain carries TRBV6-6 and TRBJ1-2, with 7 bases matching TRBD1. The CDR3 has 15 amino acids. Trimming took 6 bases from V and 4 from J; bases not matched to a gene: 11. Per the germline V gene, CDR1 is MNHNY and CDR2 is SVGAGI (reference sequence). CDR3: CASSDQTGWPYGYTF. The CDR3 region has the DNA TGTGCCAGCAGCGACCAGACAGGGTGGCCCTATGGCTACACCTTC.

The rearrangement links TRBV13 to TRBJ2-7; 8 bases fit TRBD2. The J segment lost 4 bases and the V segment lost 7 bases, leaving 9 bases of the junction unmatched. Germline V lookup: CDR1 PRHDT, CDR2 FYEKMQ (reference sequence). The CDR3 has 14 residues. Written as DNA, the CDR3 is TGTGCCAGCACCGCGGGGGGCCGAGAGTACGAGCAGTACTTC. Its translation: CASTAGGREYEQYF.

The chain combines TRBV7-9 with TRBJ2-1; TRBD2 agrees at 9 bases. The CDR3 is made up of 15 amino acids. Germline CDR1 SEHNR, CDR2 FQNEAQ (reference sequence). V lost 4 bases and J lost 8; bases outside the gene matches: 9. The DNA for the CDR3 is TGTGCCAGCAGCTACGGGACTAGCTATTTCGATGAGCAGTTCTTC. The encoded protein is CASSYGTSYFDEQFF.

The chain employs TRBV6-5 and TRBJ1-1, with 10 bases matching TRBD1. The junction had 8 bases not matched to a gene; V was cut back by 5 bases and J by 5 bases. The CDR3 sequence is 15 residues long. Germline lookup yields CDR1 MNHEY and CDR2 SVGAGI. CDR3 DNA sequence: TGTGCCAGCAGTGGCGGACAGGGGGTAGGGACTGAAGCTTTCTTT. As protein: CASSGGQGVGTEAFF.

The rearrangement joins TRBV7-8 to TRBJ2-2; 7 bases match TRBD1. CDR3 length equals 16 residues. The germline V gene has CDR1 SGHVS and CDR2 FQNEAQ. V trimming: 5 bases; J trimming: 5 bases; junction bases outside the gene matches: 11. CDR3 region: CASSLMWSGGTGELFF. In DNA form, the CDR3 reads TGTGCCAGCAGCCTGATGTGGTCAGGGGGAACCGGGGAGCTGTTTTTT.

Here the CDR3 reads CASIRLAGKKETQYF. In DNA form, the CDR3 reads TGTGCCAGCATTAGACTAGCGGGAAAAAAAGAGACCCAGTACTTC. The V call is TRBV6-5, the J call TRBJ2-5; the match to TRBD2 covers 11 bases. The CDR3 is 15 amino acids. Germline V gene data show CDR1 as MNHEY and CDR2 as SVGAGI. V was clipped by 7 bases and J by 3 bases; unmatched bases: 7.

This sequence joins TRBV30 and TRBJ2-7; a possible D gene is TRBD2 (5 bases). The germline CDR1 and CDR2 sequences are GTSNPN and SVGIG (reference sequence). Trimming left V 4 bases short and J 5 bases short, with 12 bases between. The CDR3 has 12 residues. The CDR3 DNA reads TGTGCCTGGACGTCGGGGTCAGACGAGCAGTACGTC. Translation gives CAWTSGSDEQYV.

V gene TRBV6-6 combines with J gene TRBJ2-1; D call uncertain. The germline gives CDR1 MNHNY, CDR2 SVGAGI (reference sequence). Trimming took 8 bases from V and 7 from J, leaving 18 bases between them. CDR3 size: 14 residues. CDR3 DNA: TGTGCCAGCGGGTTCCTTGACTCAGCGAATGAGCAGTTCTTC. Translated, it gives CASGFLDSANEQFF.

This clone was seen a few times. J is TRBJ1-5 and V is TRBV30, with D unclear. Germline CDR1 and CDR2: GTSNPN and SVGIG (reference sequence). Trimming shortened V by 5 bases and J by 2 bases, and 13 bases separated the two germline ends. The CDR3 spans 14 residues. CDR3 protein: CAWSTGMGNQPQHF. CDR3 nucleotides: TGTGCCTGGTCGACGGGTATGGGCAATCAGCCCCAGCATTTT. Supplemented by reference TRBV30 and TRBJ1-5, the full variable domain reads SQTIHQWPATLVQPVGSPLSLECTVEGTSNPNLYWYRQAAGRGLQLLFYSVGIGQISSEVPQNLSASRPQDRQFILSSKKLLLSDSGFYLCAWSTGMGNQPQHFGDGTRLSIL.

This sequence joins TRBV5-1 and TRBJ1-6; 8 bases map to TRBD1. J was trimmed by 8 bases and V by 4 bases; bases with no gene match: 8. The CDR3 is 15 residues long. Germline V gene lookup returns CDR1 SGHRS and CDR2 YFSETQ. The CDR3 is CASSNRTGRDSPLHF. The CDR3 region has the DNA TGCGCCAGCAGCAACAGGACAGGGCGGGATTCACCCCTCCACTTT.

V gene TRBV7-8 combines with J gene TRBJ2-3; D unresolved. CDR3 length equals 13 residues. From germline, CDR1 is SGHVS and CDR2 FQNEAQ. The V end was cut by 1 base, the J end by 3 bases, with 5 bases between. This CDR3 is CASSLGRTDTQYF. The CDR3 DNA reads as TGTGCCAGCAGCTTAGGGCGGACAGATACGCAGTATTTT.

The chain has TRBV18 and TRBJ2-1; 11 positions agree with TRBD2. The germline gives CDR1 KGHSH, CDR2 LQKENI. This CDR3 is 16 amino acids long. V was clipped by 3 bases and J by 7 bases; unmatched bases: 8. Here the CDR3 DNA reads TGTGCCAGCTCACCCGAACTAGCGGGAGTGAGGAATGAGCAGTTCTTC. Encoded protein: CASSPELAGVRNEQFF.

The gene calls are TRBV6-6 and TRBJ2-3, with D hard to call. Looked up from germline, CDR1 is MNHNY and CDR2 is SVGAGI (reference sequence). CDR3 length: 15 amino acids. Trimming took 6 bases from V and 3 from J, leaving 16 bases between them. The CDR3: CASSPLLLRTDTQYF. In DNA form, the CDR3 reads TGTGCCAGCAGCCCCCTCCTACTACGGACAGATACGCAGTATTTT.

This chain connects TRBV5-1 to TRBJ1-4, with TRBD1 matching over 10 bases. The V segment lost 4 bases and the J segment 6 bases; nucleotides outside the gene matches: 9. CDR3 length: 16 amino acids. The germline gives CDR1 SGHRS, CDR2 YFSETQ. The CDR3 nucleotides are TGCGCCAGCAGCGATTGGACAGGGGGAATCTATGAAAAACTGTTTTTT. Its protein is CASSDWTGGIYEKLFF.

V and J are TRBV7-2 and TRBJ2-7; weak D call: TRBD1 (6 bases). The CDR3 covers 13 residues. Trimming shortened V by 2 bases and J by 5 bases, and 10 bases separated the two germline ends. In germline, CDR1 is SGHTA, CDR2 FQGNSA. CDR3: CASSLRTAHEQYF. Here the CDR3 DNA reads TGTGCCAGCAGCTTACGGACAGCTCACGAGCAGTACTTC.